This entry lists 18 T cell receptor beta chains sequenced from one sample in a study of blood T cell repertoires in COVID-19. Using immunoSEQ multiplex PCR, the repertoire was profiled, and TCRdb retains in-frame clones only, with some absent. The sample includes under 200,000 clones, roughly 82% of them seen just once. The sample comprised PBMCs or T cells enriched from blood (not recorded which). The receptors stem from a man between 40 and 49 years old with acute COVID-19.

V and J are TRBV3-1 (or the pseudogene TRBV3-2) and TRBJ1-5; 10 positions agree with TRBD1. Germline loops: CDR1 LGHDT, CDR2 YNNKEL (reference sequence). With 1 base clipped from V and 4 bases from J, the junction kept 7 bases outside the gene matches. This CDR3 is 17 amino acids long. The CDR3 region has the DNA TGTGCCAGCAGCCAAGTTGCAGACAGGGGGCGGAATCAGCCCCAGCATTTT. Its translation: CASSQVADRGRNQPQHF.

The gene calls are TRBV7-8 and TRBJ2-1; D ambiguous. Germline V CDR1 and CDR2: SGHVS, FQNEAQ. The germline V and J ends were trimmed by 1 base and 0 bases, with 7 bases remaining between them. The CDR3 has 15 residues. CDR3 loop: CASSLERYSYNEQFF. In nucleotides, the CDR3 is TGTGCCAGCAGCTTAGAACGGTACTCCTACAATGAGCAGTTCTTC. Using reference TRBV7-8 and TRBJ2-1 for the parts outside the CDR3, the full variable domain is GAGVSQSPRYKVAKRGQDVALRCDPISGHVSLFWYQQALGQGPEFLTYFQNEAQLDKSGLPSDRFFAERPEGSVSTLKIQRTQQEDSAVYLCASSLERYSYNEQFFGPGTRLTVL.

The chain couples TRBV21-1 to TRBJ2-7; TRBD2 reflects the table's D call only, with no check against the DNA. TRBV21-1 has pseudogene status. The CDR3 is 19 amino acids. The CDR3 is CASSKGSGTDLSGNREQYF. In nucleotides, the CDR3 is TGTGCCAGCAGCAAAGGCTCAGGGACAGACCTTAGCGGGAATAGGGAGCAGTACTTC.

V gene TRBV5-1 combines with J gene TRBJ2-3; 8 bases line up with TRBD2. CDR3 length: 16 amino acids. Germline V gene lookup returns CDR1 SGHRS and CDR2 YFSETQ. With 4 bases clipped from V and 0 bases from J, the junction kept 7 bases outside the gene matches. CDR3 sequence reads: CASSPRSGGSTDTQYF. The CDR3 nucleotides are TGCGCCAGCAGCCCCCGGTCGGGAGGGAGCACAGATACGCAGTATTTT.

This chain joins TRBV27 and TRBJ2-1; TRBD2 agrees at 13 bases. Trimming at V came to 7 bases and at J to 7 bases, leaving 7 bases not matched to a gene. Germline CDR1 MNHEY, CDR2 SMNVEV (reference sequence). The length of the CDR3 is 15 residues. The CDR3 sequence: CASTRLLAGGNEQFF. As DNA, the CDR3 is TGTGCCAGCACCCGTTTACTAGCGGGAGGGAATGAGCAGTTCTTC.

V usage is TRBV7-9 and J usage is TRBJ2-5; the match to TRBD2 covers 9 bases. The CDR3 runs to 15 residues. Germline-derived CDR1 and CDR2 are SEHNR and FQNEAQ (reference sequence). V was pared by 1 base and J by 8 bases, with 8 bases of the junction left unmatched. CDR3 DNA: TGTGCCAGCAGCTTAGTCCCTAGCGGGAACCCTACCCAGTACTTC. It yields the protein CASSLVPSGNPTQYF.

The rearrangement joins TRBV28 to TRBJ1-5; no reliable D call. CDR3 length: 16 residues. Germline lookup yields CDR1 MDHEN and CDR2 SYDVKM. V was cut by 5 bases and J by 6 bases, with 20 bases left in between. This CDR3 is CASSPASLGVGQPQHF. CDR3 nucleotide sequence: TGTGCCAGCAGTCCGGCGAGCCTCGGGGTGGGTCAGCCCCAGCATTTT.

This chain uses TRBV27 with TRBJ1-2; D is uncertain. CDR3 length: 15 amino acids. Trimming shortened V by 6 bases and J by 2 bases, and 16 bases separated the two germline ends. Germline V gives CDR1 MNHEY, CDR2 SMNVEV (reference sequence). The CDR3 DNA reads TGTGCCAGCAGGAACCCCACGGGAGCGAACTATGGCTACACCTTC. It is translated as CASRNPTGANYGYTF.

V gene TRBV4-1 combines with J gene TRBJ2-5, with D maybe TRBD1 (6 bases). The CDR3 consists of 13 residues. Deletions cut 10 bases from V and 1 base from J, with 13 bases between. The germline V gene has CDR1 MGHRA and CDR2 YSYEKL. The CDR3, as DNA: TGCGCCACCTCCCCGGACAGCCAAGAGACCCAGTACTTC. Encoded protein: CATSPDSQETQYF.

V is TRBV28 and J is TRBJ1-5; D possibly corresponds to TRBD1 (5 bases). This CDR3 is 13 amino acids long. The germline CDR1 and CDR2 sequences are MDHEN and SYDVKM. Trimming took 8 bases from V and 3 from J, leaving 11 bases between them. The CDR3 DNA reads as TGTGCCAGCCGGGACTTTCCCAATCAGCCCCAGCATTTT. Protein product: CASRDFPNQPQHF. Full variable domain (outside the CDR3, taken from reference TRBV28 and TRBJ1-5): DVKVTQSSRYLVKRTGEKVFLECVQDMDHENMFWYRQDPGLGLRLIYFSYDVKMKEKGDIPEGYSVSREKKERFSLILESASTNQTSMYLCASRDFPNQPQHFGDGTRLSIL.

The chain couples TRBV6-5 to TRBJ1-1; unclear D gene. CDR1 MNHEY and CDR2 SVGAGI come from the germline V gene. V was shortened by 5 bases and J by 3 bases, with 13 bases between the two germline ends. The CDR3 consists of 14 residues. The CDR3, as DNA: TGTGCCAGCAGTCCTACGGGTGGTTACACTGAAGCTTTCTTT. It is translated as CASSPTGGYTEAFF.

Here the CDR3 reads CASSSIRARGATDTQYF. The CDR3 DNA reads as TGTGCCAGCAGTTCCATAAGGGCACGGGGGGCCACAGATACGCAGTATTTT. This rearrangement joins TRBV27 to TRBJ2-3; D might be TRBD2 (7 bases). The CDR3 consists of 17 residues. CDR1 MNHEY and CDR2 SMNVEV come from the germline V gene (reference sequence). Trimming removed 4 bases at V and 2 bases at J, with 19 bases between.

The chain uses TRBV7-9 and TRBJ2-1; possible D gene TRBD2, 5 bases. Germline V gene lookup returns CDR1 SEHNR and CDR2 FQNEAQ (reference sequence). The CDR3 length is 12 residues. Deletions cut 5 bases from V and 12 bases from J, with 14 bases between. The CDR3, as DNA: TGTGCCAGCAGCACCGGGCTCGGAGGGCAGTTCTTC. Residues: CASSTGLGGQFF.

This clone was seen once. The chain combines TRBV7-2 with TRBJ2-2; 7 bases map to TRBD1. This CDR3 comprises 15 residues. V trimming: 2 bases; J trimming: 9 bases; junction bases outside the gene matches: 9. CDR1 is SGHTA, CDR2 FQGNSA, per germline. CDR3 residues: CASSLRGQGYRELFF. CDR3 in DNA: TGTGCCAGCAGCTTAAGGGGGCAGGGTTACCGGGAGCTGTTTTTT. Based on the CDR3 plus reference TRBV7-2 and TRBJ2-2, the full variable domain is GAGVSQSPSNKVTEKGKDVELRCDPISGHTALYWYRQSLGQGLEFLIYFQGNSAPDKSGLPSDRFSAERTGGSVSTLTIQRTQQEDSAVYLCASSLRGQGYRELFFGEGSRLTVL.

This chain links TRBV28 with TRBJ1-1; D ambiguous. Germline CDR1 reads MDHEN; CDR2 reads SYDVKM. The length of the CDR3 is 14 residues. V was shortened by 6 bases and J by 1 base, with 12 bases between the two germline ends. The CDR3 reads CASSPTARNTEAFF. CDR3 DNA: TGTGCCAGCAGCCCTACCGCGCGGAACACTGAAGCTTTCTTT.

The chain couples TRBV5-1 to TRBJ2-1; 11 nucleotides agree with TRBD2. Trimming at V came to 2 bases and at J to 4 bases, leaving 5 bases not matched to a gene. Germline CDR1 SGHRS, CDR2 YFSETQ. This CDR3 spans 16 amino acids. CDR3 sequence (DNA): TGCGCCAGCAGCTTCTACGGGACTAGCGGATACAATGAGCAGTTCTTC. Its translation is CASSFYGTSGYNEQFF.

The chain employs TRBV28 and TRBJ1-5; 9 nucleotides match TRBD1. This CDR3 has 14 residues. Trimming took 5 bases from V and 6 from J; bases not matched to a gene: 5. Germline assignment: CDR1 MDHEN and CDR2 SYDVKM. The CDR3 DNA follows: TGTGCCAGCAGTCTCCGACAGGGGGGTCAGCCCCAGCATTTT. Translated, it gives CASSLRQGGQPQHF.

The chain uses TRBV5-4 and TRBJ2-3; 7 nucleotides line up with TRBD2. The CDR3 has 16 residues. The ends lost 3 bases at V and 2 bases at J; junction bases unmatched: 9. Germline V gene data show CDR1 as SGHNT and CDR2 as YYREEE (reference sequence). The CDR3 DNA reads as TGTGCCAGCAGCTCGGGGGGAGCGGGGCTCACAGATACGCAGTATTTT. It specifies CASSSGGAGLTDTQYF.